The 32 T cell receptor beta chains below come from one sample, sequenced in a study of blood T cell repertoires in COVID-19. Assay: immunoSEQ multiplex PCR; the TCRdb copy retains only in-frame clones and omits some. The sample lists under 80,000 clones; just under 80% were seen once. What was sequenced was peripheral blood. The receptors stem from a human donor in a cohort sampled during active COVID-19.

The chain joins TRBV13 to TRBJ2-5; 7 bases map to TRBD1. J gave up 4 bases and V 5 bases, and 4 bases lay outside the gene matches. The CDR3 has 13 amino acids. Per the germline V gene, CDR1 is PRHDT and CDR2 is FYEKMQ (reference sequence). In DNA form, the CDR3 reads TGTGCCAGCAGCCTCCGGACAGGAGAGACCCAGTACTTC. Translation: CASSLRTGETQYF.

This chain connects TRBV5-6 to TRBJ1-2; tentative D call: TRBD1 (5 bases). The CDR3 extends over 13 amino acids. Trimming took off 6 bases at V and 3 bases at J, with 12 bases between the two ends. Germline CDR1 is SGHDT and CDR2 is YYEEEE. The CDR3 sequence: CASTPAGHYGYTF. Here the CDR3 DNA reads TGTGCCAGCACCCCGGCGGGACACTATGGCTACACCTTC.

In this sample, this clone turned up a few times. The CDR3 protein is CASSFSDQPQHF. The CDR3 DNA follows: TGTGCCAGCAGCTTTTCCGATCAGCCCCAGCATTTT. The chain employs TRBV7-9 and TRBJ1-5; D remains ambiguous. Trimming removed 3 bases from V and 5 bases from J, with 5 bases in between. The germline V gene encodes CDR1 SEHNR and CDR2 FQNEAQ (reference sequence). The CDR3 has 12 amino acids.

This chain links TRBV7-9 with TRBJ1-6; no firm D call. The V end was cut by 5 bases, the J end by 9 bases, with 11 bases between. Germline CDR1 and CDR2: SEHNR and FQNEAQ (reference sequence). The CDR3 has 13 residues. Here the CDR3 reads CASSGQQISPLHF. The CDR3 nucleotides read TGTGCCAGCAGCGGTCAACAGATTTCACCCCTCCACTTT. The whole variable domain, remainder taken from reference TRBV7-9 and TRBJ1-6, is DTGVSQNPRHKITKRGQNVTFRCDPISEHNRLYWYRQTLGQGPEFLTYFQNEAQLEKSRLLSDRFSAERPKGSFSTLEIQRTEQGDSAMYLCASSGQQISPLHFGNGTRLTVT.

This chain connects TRBV9 to TRBJ2-5; TRBD2 aligns across 9 bases. The CDR3 consists of 15 residues. The V segment lost 0 bases and the J segment 5 bases; nucleotides outside the gene matches: 5. Germline values: CDR1 SGDLS, CDR2 YYNGEE. CDR3 sequence reads: CASSVGLAVRETQYF. The DNA for the CDR3 is TGTGCCAGCAGCGTAGGACTAGCGGTACGGGAGACCCAGTACTTC.

This chain uses TRBV27 with TRBJ2-7, with TRBD2 identical over 11 bases. CDR1 is MNHEY and CDR2 is SMNVEV in the germline V gene (reference sequence). J lost 2 bases, V lost 6 bases, and 3 bases had no gene match. The CDR3 extends over 14 amino acids. CDR3 nucleotide sequence: TGTGCCAGCAGCCGACTAGCGGGAACCTACGAGCAGTACTTC. Protein: CASSRLAGTYEQYF.

The rearrangement uses TRBV5-5 and TRBJ2-7; 10 bases match TRBD2. V dropped 3 bases and J dropped 5; count of bases not matched to a gene: 5. The CDR3 is 14 amino acids. CDR1 SGHKS and CDR2 YYEKEE come from the germline V gene (reference sequence). The CDR3 nucleotides read TGTGCCAGCAGCTATCTAGCGGGAGTTGACGAGCAGTACTTC. Residues: CASSYLAGVDEQYF.

In its sample, this clone was seen a few times. The genes are TRBV7-2 and TRBJ2-5, with D maybe TRBD2 (7 bases). The V end was cut by 4 bases, the J end by 4 bases, with 16 bases between. The V gene's germline CDR1 is SGHTA and CDR2 FQGNSA. The CDR3 spans 15 residues. CDR3 in DNA: TGTGCCAGCAGCTCCGGGGGCGGGAGTTCAGAGACCCAGTACTTC. Its protein product is CASSSGGGSSETQYF.

By sample share, this clone is medium-sized (0.01 to 0.1%). The chain links TRBV19 to TRBJ1-1; no clear D gene. The CDR3 consists of 13 residues. CDR1 is LNHDA, CDR2 SQIVND, per germline (reference sequence). Deletions cut 2 bases from V and 1 base from J, with 5 bases between. The CDR3 spells CASSISANTEAFF. The DNA of the CDR3 is TGTGCCAGTAGTATAAGCGCGAACACTGAAGCTTTCTTT.

This sequence joins TRBV5-5 and TRBJ2-1; 9 positions agree with TRBD1. CDR1 SGHKS and CDR2 YYEKEE come from the germline V gene (reference sequence). This CDR3 has 15 amino acids. J gave up 3 bases and V 3 bases, and 4 bases lay outside the gene matches. In nucleotides, the CDR3 is TGTGCCAGCAGCTCGGGACAGGGCGTCTACAATGAGCAGTTCTTC. Encoded protein: CASSSGQGVYNEQFF.

The chain uses TRBV25-1 and TRBJ2-7; 7 bases line up with TRBD1. CDR1 is MGHDK and CDR2 is SYGVNS in the germline V gene. The V and J ends lost 4 bases and 5 bases, in that order; junction bases with no gene match: 8. The CDR3 runs 14 residues. CDR3 residues: CASSARGPPHEQYF. The CDR3, as DNA: TGTGCCAGCAGTGCTAGGGGGCCCCCCCACGAGCAGTACTTC.

J is TRBJ2-7 and V is TRBV3-1 (or the pseudogene TRBV3-2), with 10 bases fitting TRBD1. Germline CDR1 and CDR2: LGHDT and YNNKEL (reference sequence). Trimming at V came to 0 bases and at J to 6 bases, leaving 5 bases not matched to a gene. The length of the CDR3 is 15 residues. In DNA form, the CDR3 reads TGTGCCAGCAGCCAAGAAGGGACAGGGGCCGGCGAGCAGTACTTC. Its translation is CASSQEGTGAGEQYF.

The rearrangement uses TRBV2 and TRBJ1-5, with 10 bases matching TRBD1. Germline V gene data show CDR1 as SNHLY and CDR2 as FYNNEI. J was trimmed by 7 bases and V by 2 bases; bases with no gene match: 8. CDR3 size: 16 residues. CDR3 bases: TGTGCCAGCAGTGAAATGAGACAGGGGGCCGGACAGCCCCAGCATTTT. Encoded protein: CASSEMRQGAGQPQHF.

This chain joins TRBV2 and TRBJ1-1; possibly TRBD1 for D (5 bases). CDR3 size: 13 residues. Trimming took 6 bases from V and 1 from J, leaving 9 bases between them. The germline V gene has CDR1 SNHLY and CDR2 FYNNEI. CDR3 loop: CASRAGSNTEAFF. CDR3 coding DNA: TGTGCCAGCAGAGCAGGGTCGAACACTGAAGCTTTCTTT.

This clone showed up just a few times. The chain links TRBV4-3 to TRBJ1-5, with 8 bases lining up with TRBD1. Germline V lookup: CDR1 LGHNA, CDR2 YSLEER. Trimming cost V 4 bases and J 6 bases; bases outside gene matches: 5. This CDR3 has 14 amino acids. CDR3 bases: TGCGCCAGCAGCCTACACAGGGGGATTCAGCCCCAGCATTTT. It translates to CASSLHRGIQPQHF.

This chain links TRBV12-3 or TRBV12-4 with TRBJ1-5; D call uncertain. The CDR3 runs to 13 residues. V was shortened by 11 bases and J by 7 bases, with 18 bases between the two germline ends. The CDR3 nucleotides are TGTGCCGTTGGGGAGGCACAAACCCAGCCCCAGCATTTT. This translates into CAVGEAQTQPQHF.

The chain joins TRBV19 to TRBJ2-3; 7 nucleotides match TRBD1. This CDR3 contains 14 residues. CDR1 LNHDA and CDR2 SQIVND come from the germline V gene (reference sequence). V dropped 10 bases and J dropped 4; count of bases not matched to a gene: 11. The chain's CDR3 is CATRDRGRADTQYF. The CDR3 bases are TGTGCCACTCGGGACAGAGGACGGGCAGATACGCAGTATTTT.

The chain carries TRBV19 and TRBJ1-2; perhaps TRBD1 as D (5 bases). Germline lookup yields CDR1 LNHDA and CDR2 SQIVND (reference sequence). The V end was cut by 2 bases, the J end by 6 bases, with 19 bases between. CDR3 length: 16 amino acids. This chain's CDR3 is CASSIMAATGADGYTF. The CDR3 nucleotides are TGTGCCAGTAGTATAATGGCAGCAACTGGGGCGGATGGCTACACCTTC.

In its sample, this clone was seen once. J is TRBJ2-7 and V is TRBV18; 7 nucleotides line up with TRBD1. V lost 2 bases to trimming and J lost 6 bases; unmatched junction nucleotides: 4. This CDR3 has 13 amino acids. Germline V CDR1 and CDR2: KGHSH, LQKENI. The CDR3 here is CASSPATGFEQYF. The CDR3 bases are TGTGCCAGCTCACCAGCGACAGGGTTCGAGCAGTACTTC.

This chain joins TRBV10-3 and TRBJ2-7; tentatively, D is TRBD1 (6 bases). Trimming took off 4 bases at V and 2 bases at J, with 18 bases between the two ends. The CDR3 spans 16 residues. Germline CDR1 and CDR2: ENHRY and SYGVKD. The CDR3 DNA reads as TGTGCCATCAGTGTCTCCGAGAGGGACACGACCTACGAGCAGTACTTC. Protein product: CAISVSERDTTYEQYF.

A few counts support this clone. The chain carries TRBV6-6 and TRBJ1-2; 8 nucleotides line up with TRBD1. The CDR3 is 14 amino acids. V gave up 4 bases and J gave up 3 bases; unmatched junction bases: 4. Germline-derived CDR1 and CDR2 are MNHNY and SVGAGI (reference sequence). In nucleotides, the CDR3 is TGTGCCAGCAGTTCCAGGGGGCGTTACTATGGCTACACCTTC. It codes for CASSSRGRYYGYTF.

The chain has TRBV27 and TRBJ1-5; a possible D gene is TRBD1 (5 bases). V was clipped by 3 bases and J by 7 bases, with 22 bases between them. The CDR3 length is 17 residues. CDR1 is MNHEY, CDR2 SMNVEV, per germline (reference sequence). The CDR3 sequence: CASSFKGPQGIIQPQHF. The CDR3, as DNA: TGTGCCAGCAGTTTTAAGGGCCCCCAGGGCATTATCCAGCCCCAGCATTTT.

In this sample, this clone turned up once. The rearrangement joins TRBV29-1 to TRBJ2-1, with a weak D call TRBD2 (5 bases). The CDR3 is 13 residues long. The V and J ends lost 4 bases and 4 bases respectively, with 11 bases between them. Germline V gene data show CDR1 as SQVTM and CDR2 as ANQGSEA. The CDR3 spells CSVVAPGYNEQFF. In DNA form, the CDR3 reads TGCAGCGTTGTGGCCCCGGGGTACAATGAGCAGTTCTTC.

This sequence joins TRBV5-1 and TRBJ2-2; 8 bases agree with TRBD1. V lost 8 bases, J lost 7 bases, and 7 bases stayed unmatched. Germline V gene data show CDR1 as SGHRS and CDR2 as YFSETQ. CDR3 size: 13 residues. The CDR3 nucleotides are TGCGCCAGTACGACAGGGGTCGGCGGGGAGCTGTTTTTT. Protein sequence: CASTTGVGGELFF.

The chain combines TRBV18 with TRBJ1-5; possible D gene TRBD1, 5 bases. The V end was cut by 6 bases, the J end by 4 bases, with 13 bases between. The CDR3 runs to 14 residues. Germline V gene data show CDR1 as KGHSH and CDR2 as LQKENI. CDR3: CASSLRQTNQPQHF. Here the CDR3 DNA reads TGTGCCAGCTCGCTAAGACAGACTAATCAGCCCCAGCATTTT.

In this sample, this clone turned up a few times. The J gene is TRBJ2-5, the V gene TRBV15; 10 bases map to TRBD2. The CDR3 totals 16 residues. V was pared by 0 bases and J by 4 bases, with 5 bases of the junction left unmatched. Germline CDR1 LNHNV, CDR2 YYDKDF (reference sequence). The CDR3 DNA follows: TGTGCCACCAGCAGAGACCAGCGGGAGGGCCCAGAGACCCAGTACTTC. Residues: CATSRDQREGPETQYF.

This chain uses TRBV9 with TRBJ2-1; D not certain. Germline CDR1 SGDLS, CDR2 YYNGEE. This CDR3 has 12 amino acids. V gave up 4 bases and J gave up 4 bases, with 6 bases separating them. CDR3 nucleotide sequence: TGTGCCAGCAGCCCCCGGTACAATGAGCAGTTCTTC. It yields the protein CASSPRYNEQFF.

This chain uses TRBV5-1 with TRBJ1-2; 7 nucleotides line up with TRBD1. Looked up from germline, CDR1 is SGHRS and CDR2 is YFSETQ. Trimming removed 4 bases from V and 0 bases from J; junction bases left unmatched: 3. This CDR3 contains 14 residues. For the CDR3, the DNA is TGCGCCAGCAGCGCCGGGACAGCTAACTATGGCTACACCTTC. Protein product: CASSAGTANYGYTF.

This clone was counted once. J is TRBJ1-5 and V is TRBV24-1; D not resolved. Germline V gene lookup returns CDR1 KGHDR and CDR2 SFDVKD. The CDR3 runs 13 residues. Trimming left V 4 bases short and J 9 bases short, with 12 bases between. In DNA form, the CDR3 reads TGTGCCACCAGTGAGTCCCAACCAGGGCCCCAGCATTTT. Protein: CATSESQPGPQHF.

J is TRBJ2-2 and V is TRBV19; 10 bases line up with TRBD1. Germline loops: CDR1 LNHDA, CDR2 SQIVND (reference sequence). This CDR3 has 16 amino acids. Trimming at V came to 5 bases and at J to 1 base, leaving 4 bases not matched to a gene. CDR3 in amino acids: CASSSWTGGNTGELFF. DNA for the CDR3: TGTGCCAGTAGTTCCTGGACAGGGGGGAACACCGGGGAGCTGTTTTTT.

The chain combines TRBV13 with TRBJ2-5; TRBD2 aligns across 16 bases. Germline V CDR1 and CDR2: PRHDT, FYEKMQ (reference sequence). This CDR3 has 19 residues. J gave up 5 bases and V 2 bases, and 11 bases lay outside the gene matches. CDR3 sequence reads: CASSLNVGTSGRARETQYF. CDR3 sequence (DNA): TGTGCCAGCAGCTTAAACGTGGGGACTAGCGGGAGGGCCAGGGAGACCCAGTACTTC.

This chain uses TRBV3-1 (or the pseudogene TRBV3-2) with TRBJ1-2; D perhaps matches TRBD1 (6 bases). CDR3 length: 13 amino acids. Deletions cut 0 bases from V and 8 bases from J, with 10 bases between. The germline V gene encodes CDR1 LGHDT and CDR2 YNNKEL (reference sequence). CDR3 DNA sequence: TGTGCCAGCAGCCAAGAAGGGGGTCGGGGCTACACCTTC. Its protein is CASSQEGGRGYTF.